The text below deals with one TCR beta chain. PCR was performed using 60 Vbeta and 13 Jbeta primers. TCRdb keeps only in-frame clones here, not all; method: immunoSEQ multiplex PCR. The listing records 100,000 to 150,000 clones. The data are from a study of cytomegalovirus exposure and HLA in healthy donors. CDR3 length: 15 amino acids. The germline V gene encodes CDR1 SGHAT and CDR2 FQNNGV. Germline trimming cut 5 bases from V and 1 base from J; bases unmatched to any gene: 7. The sequenced sample was PBMCs. V and J are TRBV11-2 and TRBJ1-2; 7 bases line up with TRBD1. This receptor was obtained from a man aged 25 to 45 in good health and CMV-seronegative. CDR3: CASSPRDSYNYGYTF. The CDR3 DNA sequence: TGTGCCAGCAGCCCTAGGGACAGTTATAACTATGGCTACACCTTC.